This TCR beta chain was captured in a study of shared clonotypes between healthy human individuals. Overall study findings and caveats: Sampling was confined to blood; repertoires within tissues likely differ. The low donor count limited represented genetic and exposure-history diversity. What naive subsets generally showed was a larger estimated richness than memory subsets showed.

On this clone itself: Antigen: not known. This same CDR3 is encoded by further DNA sequences in the sample.

CDR1 and CDR2 from the germline V gene are SEHNR and FQNEAQ (reference sequence). Deletions cut 1 base from V and 4 bases from J, with 9 bases between. This CDR3 contains 14 residues. Using immunoSEQ multiplex PCR, the repertoire was profiled, and TCRdb retains in-frame clones only, with some absent. The table lists about 770,000 clones, roughly 72% of them singletons. There were no recent acute infections or vaccinations among the donors, who were healthy HIV-negative adults. This sequence was found in a woman aged 25 to 45 in good health. V and J are TRBV7-9 and TRBJ2-3, with D possibly being TRBD1 (5 bases). Sequencing was done on a sample of memory CD4+ T cells sorted from blood. Subset defined: CD45RA-negative fraction. CDR3 DNA: TGTGCCAGCAGCTTAGGCCAGGGTGCAGATACGCAGTATTTT. This translates into CASSLGQGADTQYF. Full variable domain (missing parts from reference TRBV7-9 and TRBJ2-3): DTGVSQNPRHKITKRGQNVTFRCDPISEHNRLYWYRQTLGQGPEFLTYFQNEAQLEKSRLLSDRFSAERPKGSFSTLEIQRTEQGDSAMYLCASSLGQGADTQYFGPGTRLTVL.